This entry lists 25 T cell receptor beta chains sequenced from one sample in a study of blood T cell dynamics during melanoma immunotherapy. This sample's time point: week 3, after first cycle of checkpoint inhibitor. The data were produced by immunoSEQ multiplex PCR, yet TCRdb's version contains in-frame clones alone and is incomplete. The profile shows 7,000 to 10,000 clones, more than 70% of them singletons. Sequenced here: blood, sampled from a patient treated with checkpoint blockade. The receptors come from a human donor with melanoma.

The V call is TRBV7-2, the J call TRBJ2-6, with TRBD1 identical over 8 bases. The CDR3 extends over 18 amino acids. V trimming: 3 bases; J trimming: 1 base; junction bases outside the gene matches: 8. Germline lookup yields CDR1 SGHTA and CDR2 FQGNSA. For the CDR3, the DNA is TGTGCCAGCAGCTTTTTGACAGGGGAAAGGTCTGGGGCCAACGTCCTGACTTTC. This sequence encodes CASSFLTGERSGANVLTF.

As DNA, the CDR3 is TGTGCCAGCAATGCGGGACAGAAGCCCGTGTCTCTCTACACCTTC. Encoded protein: CASNAGQKPVSLYTF. The rearrangement uses TRBV6-6 and TRBJ1-2, with 7 bases fitting TRBD1. Germline CDR1 is MNHNY and CDR2 is SVGAGI (reference sequence). The CDR3 consists of 15 residues. V shed 7 bases, J shed 10 bases, and the junction held 18 bases outside the gene matches.

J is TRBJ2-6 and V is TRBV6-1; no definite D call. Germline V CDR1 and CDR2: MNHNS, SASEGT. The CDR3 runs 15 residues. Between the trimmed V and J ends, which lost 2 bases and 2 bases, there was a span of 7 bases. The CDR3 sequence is CASSEQGTGANVLTF. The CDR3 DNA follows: TGTGCCAGCAGTGAACAAGGAACTGGGGCCAACGTCCTGACTTTC.

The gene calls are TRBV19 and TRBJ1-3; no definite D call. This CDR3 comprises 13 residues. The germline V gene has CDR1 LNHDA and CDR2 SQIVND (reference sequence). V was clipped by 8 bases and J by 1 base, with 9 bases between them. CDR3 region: CASPASSGNTIYF. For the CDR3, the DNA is TGTGCCAGTCCGGCCTCTTCTGGAAACACCATATATTTT.

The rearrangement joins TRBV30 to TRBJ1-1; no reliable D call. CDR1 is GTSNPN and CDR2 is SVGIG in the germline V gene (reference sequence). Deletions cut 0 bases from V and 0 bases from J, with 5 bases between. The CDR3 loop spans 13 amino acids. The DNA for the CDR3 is TGTGCCTGGAGTGTTCGTGTGAACACTGAAGCTTTCTTT. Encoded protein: CAWSVRVNTEAFF.

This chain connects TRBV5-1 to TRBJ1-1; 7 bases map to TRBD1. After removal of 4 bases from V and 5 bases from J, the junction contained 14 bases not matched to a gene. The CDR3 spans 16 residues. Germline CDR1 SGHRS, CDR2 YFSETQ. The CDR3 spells CASSPGEGAKGTEAFF. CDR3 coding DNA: TGCGCCAGCAGCCCCGGGGAGGGGGCAAAGGGAACTGAAGCTTTCTTT.

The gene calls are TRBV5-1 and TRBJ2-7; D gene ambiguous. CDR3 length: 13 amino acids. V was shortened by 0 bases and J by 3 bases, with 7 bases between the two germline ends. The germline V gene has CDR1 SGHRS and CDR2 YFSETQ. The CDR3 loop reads CASSLDQRYEQYF. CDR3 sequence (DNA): TGCGCCAGCAGCTTGGATCAGCGCTACGAGCAGTACTTC.

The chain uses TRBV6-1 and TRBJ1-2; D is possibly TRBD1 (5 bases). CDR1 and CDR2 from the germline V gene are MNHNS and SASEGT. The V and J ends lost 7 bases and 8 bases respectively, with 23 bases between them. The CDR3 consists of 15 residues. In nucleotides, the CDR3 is TGTGCCAGCACTCTCACCAGCGGGACGCGCGGAGGCTACACCTTC. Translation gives CASTLTSGTRGGYTF.

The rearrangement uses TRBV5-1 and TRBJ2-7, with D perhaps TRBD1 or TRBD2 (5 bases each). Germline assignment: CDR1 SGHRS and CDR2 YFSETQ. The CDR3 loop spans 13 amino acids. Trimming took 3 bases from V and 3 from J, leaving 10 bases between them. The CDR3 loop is CASSWGSGYEQYF. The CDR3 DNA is TGCGCCAGCAGCTGGGGGTCAGGCTACGAGCAGTACTTC.

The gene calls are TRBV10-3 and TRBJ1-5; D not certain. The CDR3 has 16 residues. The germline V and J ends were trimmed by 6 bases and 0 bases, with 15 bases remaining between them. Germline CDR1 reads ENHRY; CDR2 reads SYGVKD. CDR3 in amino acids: CAISSTAGASNQPQHF. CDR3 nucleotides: TGTGCCATCAGCTCAACAGCAGGAGCTAGCAATCAGCCCCAGCATTTT.

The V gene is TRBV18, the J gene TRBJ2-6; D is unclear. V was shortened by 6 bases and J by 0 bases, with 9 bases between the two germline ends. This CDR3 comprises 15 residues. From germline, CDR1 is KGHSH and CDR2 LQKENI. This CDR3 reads CASSQANSGANVLTF. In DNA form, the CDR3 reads TGTGCCAGCTCCCAGGCGAACTCTGGGGCCAACGTCCTGACTTTC.

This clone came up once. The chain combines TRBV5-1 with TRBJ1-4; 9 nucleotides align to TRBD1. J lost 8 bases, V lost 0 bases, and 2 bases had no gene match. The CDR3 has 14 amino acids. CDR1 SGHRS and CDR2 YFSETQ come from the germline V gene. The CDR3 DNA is TGCGCCAGCAGCTTGGACAGGGGGCTAGAAAAACTGTTTTTT. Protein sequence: CASSLDRGLEKLFF. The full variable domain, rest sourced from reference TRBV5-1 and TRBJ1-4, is KAGVTQTPRYLIKTRGQQVTLSCSPISGHRSVSWYQQTPGQGLQFLFEYFSETQRNKGNFPGRFSGRQFSNSRSEMNVSTLELGDSALYLCASSLDRGLEKLFFGSGTQLSVL.

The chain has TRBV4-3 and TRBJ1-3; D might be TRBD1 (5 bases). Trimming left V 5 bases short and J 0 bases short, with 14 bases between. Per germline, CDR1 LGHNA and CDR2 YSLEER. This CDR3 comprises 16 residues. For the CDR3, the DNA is TGCGCCAGCAGCACGCACAGGTCCGTCTCTGGAAACACCATATATTTT. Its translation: CASSTHRSVSGNTIYF.

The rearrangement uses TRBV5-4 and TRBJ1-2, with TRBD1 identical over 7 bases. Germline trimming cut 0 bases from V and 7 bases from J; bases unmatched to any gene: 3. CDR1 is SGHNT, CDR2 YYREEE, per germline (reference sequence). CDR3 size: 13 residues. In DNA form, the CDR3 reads TGTGCCAGCAGCTTGGATAACAGGGGTGGCTACACCTTC. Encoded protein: CASSLDNRGGYTF.

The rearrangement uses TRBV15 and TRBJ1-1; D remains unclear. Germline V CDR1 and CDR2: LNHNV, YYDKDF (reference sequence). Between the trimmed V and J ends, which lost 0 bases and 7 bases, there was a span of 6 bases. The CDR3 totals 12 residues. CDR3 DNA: TGTGCCACCAGCAGAGACCTCTTTGAAGCTTTCTTT. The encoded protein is CATSRDLFEAFF.

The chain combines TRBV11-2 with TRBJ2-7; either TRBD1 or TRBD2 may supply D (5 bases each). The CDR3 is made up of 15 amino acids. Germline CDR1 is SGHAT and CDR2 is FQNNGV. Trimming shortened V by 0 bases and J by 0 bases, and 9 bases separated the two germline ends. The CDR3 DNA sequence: TGTGCCAGCAGCTTAGAAGGGACGGCCTCCTACGAGCAGTACTTC. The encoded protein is CASSLEGTASYEQYF.

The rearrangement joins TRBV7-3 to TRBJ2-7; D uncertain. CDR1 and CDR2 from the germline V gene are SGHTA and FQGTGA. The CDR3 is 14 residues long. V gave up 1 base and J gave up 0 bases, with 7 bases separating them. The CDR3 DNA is TGTGCCAGCAGCTTAAGCTCAGGCTCCTACGAGCAGTACTTC. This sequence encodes CASSLSSGSYEQYF.

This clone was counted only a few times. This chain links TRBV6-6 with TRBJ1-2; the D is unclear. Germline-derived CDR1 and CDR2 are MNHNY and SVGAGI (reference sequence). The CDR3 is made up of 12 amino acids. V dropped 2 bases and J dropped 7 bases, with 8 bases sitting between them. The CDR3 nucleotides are TGTGCCAGCAGTTACGAGCTGACTGGCTACACCTTC. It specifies CASSYELTGYTF.

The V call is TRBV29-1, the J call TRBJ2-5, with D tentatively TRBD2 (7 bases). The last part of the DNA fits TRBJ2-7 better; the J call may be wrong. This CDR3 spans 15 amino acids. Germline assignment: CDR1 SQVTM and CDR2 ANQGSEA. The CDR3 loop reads CSVEDRGGDTYEQYF. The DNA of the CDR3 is TGCAGCGTTGAAGATAGGGGGGGTGATACCTACGAGCAGTACTTC.

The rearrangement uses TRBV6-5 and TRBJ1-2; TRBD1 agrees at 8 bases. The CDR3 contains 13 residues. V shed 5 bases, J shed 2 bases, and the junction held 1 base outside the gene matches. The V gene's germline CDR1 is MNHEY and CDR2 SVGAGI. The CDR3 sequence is CASSRDRNYGYTF. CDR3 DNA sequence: TGTGCCAGCAGTAGGGACAGGAACTATGGCTACACCTTC.

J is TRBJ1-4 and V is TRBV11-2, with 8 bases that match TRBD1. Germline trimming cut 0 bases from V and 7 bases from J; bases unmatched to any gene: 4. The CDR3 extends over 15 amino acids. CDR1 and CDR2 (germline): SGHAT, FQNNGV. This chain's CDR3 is CASSLDHRGVEKLFF. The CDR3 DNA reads TGTGCCAGCAGCTTAGATCACAGGGGGGTTGAAAAACTGTTTTTT. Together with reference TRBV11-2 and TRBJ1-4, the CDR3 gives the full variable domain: EAGVAQSPRYKIIEKRQSVAFWCNPISGHATLYWYQQILGQGPKLLIQFQNNGVVDDSQLPKDRFSAERLKGVDSTLKIQPAKLEDSAVYLCASSLDHRGVEKLFFGSGTQLSVL.

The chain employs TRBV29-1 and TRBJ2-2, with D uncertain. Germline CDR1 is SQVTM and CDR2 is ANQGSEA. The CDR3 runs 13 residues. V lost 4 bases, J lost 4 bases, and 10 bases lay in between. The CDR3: CSVGRQATGELFF. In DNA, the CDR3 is TGCAGCGTTGGGCGGCAAGCCACCGGGGAGCTGTTTTTT.

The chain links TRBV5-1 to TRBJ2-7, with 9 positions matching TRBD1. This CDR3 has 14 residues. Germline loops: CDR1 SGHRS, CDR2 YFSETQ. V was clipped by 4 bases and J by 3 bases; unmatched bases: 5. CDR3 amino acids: CASSLDRGIYEQYF. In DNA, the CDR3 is TGCGCCAGCAGCCTAGACAGGGGGATCTACGAGCAGTACTTC.

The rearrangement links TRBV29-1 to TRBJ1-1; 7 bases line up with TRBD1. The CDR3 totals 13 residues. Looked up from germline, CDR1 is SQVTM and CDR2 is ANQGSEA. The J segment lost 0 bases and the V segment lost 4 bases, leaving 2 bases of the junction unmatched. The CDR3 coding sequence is TGCAGCGTTGGAGGGACAGTGAACACTGAAGCTTTCTTT. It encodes CSVGGTVNTEAFF. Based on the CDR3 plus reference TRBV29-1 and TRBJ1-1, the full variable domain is SAVISQKPSRDICQRGTSLTIQCQVDSQVTMMFWYRQQPGQSLTLIATANQGSEATYESGFVIDKFPISRPNLTFSTLTVSNMSPEDSSIYLCSVGGTVNTEAFFGQGTRLTVV.

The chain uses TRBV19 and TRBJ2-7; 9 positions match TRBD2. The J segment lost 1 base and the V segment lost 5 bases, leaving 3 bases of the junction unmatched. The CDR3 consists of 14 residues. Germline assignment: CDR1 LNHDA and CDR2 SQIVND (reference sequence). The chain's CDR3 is CASSGLASSYEQYF. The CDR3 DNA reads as TGTGCCAGTAGTGGACTAGCGTCTTCCTACGAGCAGTACTTC.